This TCR beta chain was sequenced for a study of immune evolution from preneoplasia to lung adenocarcinoma. Regarding the study as a whole: Clonality was highest in normal lung, lower in later-stage lesions apparently. From normal lung to invasive adenocarcinoma, top clone frequencies appeared to decrease.

Only in-frame clones appear in the TCRdb table, and some are missing; sequencing was by immunoSEQ multiplex PCR. The sample has around 2,000 clones; about 85% are singletons. Notes on this clone: What it recognizes is unknown.

The junction had 16 bases not matched to a gene; V was cut back by 5 bases and J by 7 bases. The CDR3 runs to 18 residues. Per the germline V gene, CDR1 is MDHEN and CDR2 is SYDVKM. This sequence was found in a person aged 55 to 79 with lung adenocarcinoma. The sample taken for sequencing was FFPE adjacent normal lung tissue. The chain carries TRBV28 and TRBJ2-2; TRBD2 aligns across 10 bases. CDR3 bases: TGTGCCAGCAGTCTCCCCCCAGGGATAGCGGGAGGTATCGGGGAGCTGTTTTTT. It specifies CASSLPPGIAGGIGELFF.